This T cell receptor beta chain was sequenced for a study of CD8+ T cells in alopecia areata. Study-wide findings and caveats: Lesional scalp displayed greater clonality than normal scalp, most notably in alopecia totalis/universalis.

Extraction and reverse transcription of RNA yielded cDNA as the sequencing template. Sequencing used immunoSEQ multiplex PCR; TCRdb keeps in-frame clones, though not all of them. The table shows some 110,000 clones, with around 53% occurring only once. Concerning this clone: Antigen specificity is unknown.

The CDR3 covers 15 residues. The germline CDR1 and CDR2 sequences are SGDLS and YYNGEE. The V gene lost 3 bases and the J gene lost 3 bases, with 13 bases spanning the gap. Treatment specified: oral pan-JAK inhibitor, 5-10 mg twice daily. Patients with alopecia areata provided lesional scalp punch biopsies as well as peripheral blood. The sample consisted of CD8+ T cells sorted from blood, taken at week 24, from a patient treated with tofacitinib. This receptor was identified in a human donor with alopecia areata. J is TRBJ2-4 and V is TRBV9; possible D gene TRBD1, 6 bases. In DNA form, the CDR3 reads TGTGCCAGCAGCGGAGGGGGATTTGGCAAAAACATTCAGTACTTC. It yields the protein CASSGGGFGKNIQYF. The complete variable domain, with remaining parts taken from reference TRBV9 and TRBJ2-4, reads DSGVTQTPKHLITATGQRVTLRCSPRSGDLSVYWYQQSLDQGLQFLIQYYNGEERAKGNILERFSAQQFPDLHSELNLSSLELGDSALYFCASSGGGFGKNIQYFGAGTRLSVL.